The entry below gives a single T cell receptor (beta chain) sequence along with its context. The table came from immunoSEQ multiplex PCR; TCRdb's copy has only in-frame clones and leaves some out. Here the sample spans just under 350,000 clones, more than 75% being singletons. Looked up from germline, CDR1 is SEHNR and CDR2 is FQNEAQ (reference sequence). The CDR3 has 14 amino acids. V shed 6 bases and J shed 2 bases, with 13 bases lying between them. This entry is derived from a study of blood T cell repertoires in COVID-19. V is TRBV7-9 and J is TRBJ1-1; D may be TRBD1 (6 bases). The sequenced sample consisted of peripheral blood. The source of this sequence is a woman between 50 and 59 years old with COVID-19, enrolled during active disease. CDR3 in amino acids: CASSPTGFNTEAFF. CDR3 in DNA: TGTGCCAGCAGTCCCACAGGGTTTAACACTGAAGCTTTCTTT.